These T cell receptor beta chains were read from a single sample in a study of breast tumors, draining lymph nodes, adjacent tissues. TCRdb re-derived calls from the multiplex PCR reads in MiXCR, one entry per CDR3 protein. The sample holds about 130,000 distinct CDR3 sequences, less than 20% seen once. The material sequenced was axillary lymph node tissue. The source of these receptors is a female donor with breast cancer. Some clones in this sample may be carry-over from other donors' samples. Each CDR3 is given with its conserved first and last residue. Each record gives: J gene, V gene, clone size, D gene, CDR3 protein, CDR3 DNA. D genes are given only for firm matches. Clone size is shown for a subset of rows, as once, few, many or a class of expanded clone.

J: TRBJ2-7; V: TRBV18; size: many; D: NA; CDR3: CASSLRTDRLPYEQYF; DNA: TGTGCCAGCTCACTTCGGACCGACAGGCTACCCTACGAGCAGTACTTC
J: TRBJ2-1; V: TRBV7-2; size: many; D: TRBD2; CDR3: CASSGLGGGVYNEQFF; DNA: TGTGCCAGCAGCGGGCTCGGGGGGGGCGTCTACAATGAGCAGTTCTTC
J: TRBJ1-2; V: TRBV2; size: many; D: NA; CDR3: CASKVRSANYGYTF; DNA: TGTGCCAGCAAGGTGCGGTCCGCTAACTATGGCTACACCTTC
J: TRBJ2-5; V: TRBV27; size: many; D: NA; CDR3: CASGRTQETQYF; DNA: TGTGCCAGCGGCCGGACCCAAGAGACCCAGTACTTC
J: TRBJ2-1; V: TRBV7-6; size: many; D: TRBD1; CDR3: CASSPAGTGGLNEQFF; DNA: TGTGCCAGCAGCCCCGCCGGGACAGGGGGCTTAAATGAGCAGTTCTTC
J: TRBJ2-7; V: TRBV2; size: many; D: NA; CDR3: CASSESQMYEQYF; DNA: TGTGCCAGCAGTGAATCACAGATGTACGAGCAGTACTTC
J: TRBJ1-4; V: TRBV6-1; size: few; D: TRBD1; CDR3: CASSDGTENEKLFF; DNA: TGTGCCAGCAGTGACGGGACAGAAAATGAAAAACTGTTTTTT
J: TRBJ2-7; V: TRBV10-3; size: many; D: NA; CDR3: CAISESEGRGYEQYF; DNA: TGTGCCATCAGTGAGTCAGAAGGCAGGGGCTACGAGCAGTACTTC
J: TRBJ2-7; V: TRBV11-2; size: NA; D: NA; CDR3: CASTTSLGGERYF; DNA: TGTGCCAGCACAACGTCTTTAGGAGGGGAGCGGTACTTC
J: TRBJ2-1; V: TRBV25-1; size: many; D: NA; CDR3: CASSEYLTEEGGRFVGEQFF; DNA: TGTGCCAGCAGTGAATACCTAACAGAGGAGGGGGGACGGTTCGTGGGTGAGCAGTTCTTC
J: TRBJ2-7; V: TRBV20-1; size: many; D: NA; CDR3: CSARDPSSGTYEQYF; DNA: TGCAGTGCTAGAGATCCGAGTAGCGGAACCTACGAGCAGTACTTC
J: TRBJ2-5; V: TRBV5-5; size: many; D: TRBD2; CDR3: CASSQASGPLETQYF; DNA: TGTGCCAGCAGCCAAGCTAGCGGACCCCTGGAGACCCAGTACTTC
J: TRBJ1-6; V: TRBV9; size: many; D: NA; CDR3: CASSRTGTASPLHF; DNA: TGTGCCAGCAGCCGTACAGGGACGGCCTCACCCCTCCACTTT
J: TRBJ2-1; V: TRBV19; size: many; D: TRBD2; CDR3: CASSMNGGESSYNEQFF; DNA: TGTGCCAGTAGTATGAATGGGGGGGAGAGCTCCTACAATGAGCAGTTCTTC
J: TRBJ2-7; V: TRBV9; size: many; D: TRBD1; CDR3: CASSATGVSGEQYF; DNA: TGTGCCAGCAGCGCGACAGGGGTATCTGGAGAGCAGTACTTC
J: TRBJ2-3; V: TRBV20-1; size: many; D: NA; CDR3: CSAASGTPDGTQYF; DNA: TGCAGTGCTGCGTCCGGGACCCCGGACGGGACGCAGTATTTT
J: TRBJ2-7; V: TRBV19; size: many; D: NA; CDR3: CASSMSGSSFEQYF; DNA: TGTGCCAGTAGTATGTCCGGGAGCAGTTTCGAGCAGTACTTC
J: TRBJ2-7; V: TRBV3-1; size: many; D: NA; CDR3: CASSQGSEQYF; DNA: TGTGCCAGCAGCCAAGGTTCCGAGCAGTACTTC
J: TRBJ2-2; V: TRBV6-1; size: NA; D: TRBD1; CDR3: CASSAGRGQGATGELFF; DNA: TGTGCCAGCAGTGCAGGAAGGGGACAGGGGGCCACCGGGGAGCTGTTTTTT
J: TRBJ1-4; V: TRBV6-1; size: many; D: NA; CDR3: CASSRQPNEKLFF; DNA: TGTGCCAGCAGTCGACAGCCGAATGAAAAACTGTTTTTT
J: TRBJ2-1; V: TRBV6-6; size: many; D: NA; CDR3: CASSPSTPSYNEQFF; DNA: TGTGCCAGCAGTCCTAGCACCCCGTCCTACAATGAGCAGTTCTTC
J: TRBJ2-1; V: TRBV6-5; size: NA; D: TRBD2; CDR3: CASTRLAGAGAGRDEQFF; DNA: TGTGCCAGCACCCGACTAGCGGGAGCAGGGGCCGGTAGGGATGAGCAGTTCTTC
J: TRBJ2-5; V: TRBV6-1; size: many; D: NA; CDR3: CASSEQGYQETQYF; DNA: TGTGCCAGCAGTGAACAGGGGTACCAAGAGACCCAGTACTTC
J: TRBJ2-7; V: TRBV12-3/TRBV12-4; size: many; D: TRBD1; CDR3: CASSPGTGTYEQYF; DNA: TGTGCCAGCAGTCCCGGGACAGGGACCTACGAGCAGTACTTC
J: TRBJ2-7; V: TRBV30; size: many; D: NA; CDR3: CAWSRGTYEQYF; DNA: TGTGCCTGGAGTCGAGGAACCTACGAGCAGTACTTC
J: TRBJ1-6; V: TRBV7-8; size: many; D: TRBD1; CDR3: CASSPRQGYSPLHF; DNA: TGTGCCAGCAGCCCCCGACAGGGGTATTCACCCCTCCACTTT
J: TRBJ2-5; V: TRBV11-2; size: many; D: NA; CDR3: CASSRDRETQYF; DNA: TGTGCCAGCAGCCGGGACCGGGAGACCCAGTACTTC
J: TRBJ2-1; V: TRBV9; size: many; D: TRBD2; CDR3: CASSVTSGGPYNEQFF; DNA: TGTGCCAGCAGCGTGACTAGCGGGGGGCCCTACAATGAGCAGTTCTTC
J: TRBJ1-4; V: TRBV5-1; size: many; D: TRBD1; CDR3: CASSLEGASYEKLFF; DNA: TGCGCCAGCAGCTTGGAGGGGGCGTCCTATGAAAAACTGTTTTTT
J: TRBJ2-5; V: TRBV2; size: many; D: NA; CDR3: CASMSNAQETQYF; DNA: TGTGCCAGCATGTCAAACGCCCAAGAGACCCAGTACTTC
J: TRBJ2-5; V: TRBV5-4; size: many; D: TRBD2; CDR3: CASSLLSGLAGETQYF; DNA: TGTGCCAGCAGCTTACTGTCCGGACTAGCGGGAGAGACCCAGTACTTC
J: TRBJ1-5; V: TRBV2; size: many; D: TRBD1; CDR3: CASSRQGVGQPQHF; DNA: TGTGCCAGCAGCAGACAGGGGGTTGGTCAGCCCCAGCATTTT
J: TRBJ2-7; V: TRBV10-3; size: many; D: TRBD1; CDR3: CATGQIYEQYF; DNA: TGTGCCACGGGACAGATCTACGAGCAGTACTTC
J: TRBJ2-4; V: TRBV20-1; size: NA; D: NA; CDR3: CSALPGLANIQYF; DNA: TGCAGTGCTCTTCCCGGACTTGCAAACATTCAGTACTTC
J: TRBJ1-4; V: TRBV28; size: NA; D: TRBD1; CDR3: CASSTHRGPNEKLFF; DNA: TGTGCCAGCAGTACCCACAGGGGTCCTAATGAAAAACTGTTTTTT
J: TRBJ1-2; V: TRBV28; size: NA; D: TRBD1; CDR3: CASSFRPTGSSGHTF; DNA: TGTGCCAGCAGTTTCAGGCCGACAGGGTCGTCTGGCCACACCTTC
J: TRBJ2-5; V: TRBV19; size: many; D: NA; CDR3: CASSGRGGGVRETQYF; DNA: TGTGCCAGTAGTGGCAGGGGCGGAGGGGTACGAGAGACCCAGTACTTC
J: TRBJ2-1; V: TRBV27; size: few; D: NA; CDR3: CASSLDGPRDYNEQFF; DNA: TGTGCCAGCAGTTTAGATGGACCCCGGGACTACAATGAGCAGTTCTTC
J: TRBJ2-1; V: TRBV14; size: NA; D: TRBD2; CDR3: CASSQARLAGEQFF; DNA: TGTGCCAGCAGCCAAGCTAGACTAGCGGGAGAGCAGTTCTTC
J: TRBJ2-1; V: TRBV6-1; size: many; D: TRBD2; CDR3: CASSGRTSGISEQFF; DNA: TGTGCCAGCAGCGGAAGGACTAGCGGGATAAGTGAGCAGTTCTTC
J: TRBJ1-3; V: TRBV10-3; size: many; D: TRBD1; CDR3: CAISEYPGQASSGNTIYF; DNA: TGTGCCATCAGTGAGTACCCGGGACAGGCAAGCTCTGGAAACACCATATATTTT
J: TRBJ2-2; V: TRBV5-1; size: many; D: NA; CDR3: CASSLSRQNTGELFF; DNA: TGCGCCAGCAGCTTAAGCAGACAAAACACCGGGGAGCTGTTTTTT
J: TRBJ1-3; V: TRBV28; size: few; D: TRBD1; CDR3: CASSSGQGVTGNTIYF; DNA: TGTGCCAGCAGTTCCGGACAGGGGGTAACTGGAAACACCATATATTTT
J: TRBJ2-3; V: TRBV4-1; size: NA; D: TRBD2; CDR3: CASSQTTGLAGGRGWTDTQYF; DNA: TGCGCCAGCAGCCAAACTACTGGACTAGCGGGAGGGAGGGGATGGACAGATACGCAGTATTTT
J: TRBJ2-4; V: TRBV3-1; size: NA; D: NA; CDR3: CASSQGSGGSKNIQYF; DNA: TGTGCCAGCAGCCAAGGTTCGGGTGGGAGCAAAAACATTCAGTACTTC
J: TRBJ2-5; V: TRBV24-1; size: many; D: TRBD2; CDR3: CATSDDSGRGRETQYF; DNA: TGTGCCACCAGTGATGATAGCGGGAGGGGCAGGGAGACCCAGTACTTC
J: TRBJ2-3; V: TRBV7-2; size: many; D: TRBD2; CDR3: CASSPELAVSTDTQYF; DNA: TGTGCCAGCAGCCCGGAACTAGCGGTTAGCACAGATACGCAGTATTTT
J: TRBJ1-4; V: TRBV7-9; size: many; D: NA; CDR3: CASSLVLGTYEKLFF; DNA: TGTGCCAGCAGCTTAGTGCTGGGAACCTATGAAAAACTGTTTTTT
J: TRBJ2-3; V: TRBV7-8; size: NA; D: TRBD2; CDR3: CASSLRTSGRDTQYF; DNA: TGTGCCAGCAGCTTACGGACTAGCGGGAGGGATACGCAGTATTTT